This T cell receptor (beta chain) derives from a study of CD8 T cells in Susac syndrome. An amount of RNA that ranged from roughly 0.45 to 1 ug was reverse transcribed with random hexamers. In TCRdb, the immunoSEQ multiplex PCR reads were re-called with MiXCR into one record per CDR3 protein. This sample has some 450,000 distinct CDR3 sequences, with more than 80% found just once. Trimming left V 5 bases short and J 7 bases short, with 16 bases between. Germline V gene sequence: CDR1 MNHEY, CDR2 SMNVEV (reference sequence). This CDR3 contains 14 residues. The source is a human donor with multiple sclerosis. Sequencing input: CD8+ T cells from PBMCs. The chain carries TRBV27 and TRBJ2-3; TRBD2 might be the D (5 bases). This chain's CDR3 is CASSRNSGENTQYF. CDR3 DNA: TGTGCCAGCAGTCGTAACTCCGGGGAAAATACGCAGTATTTT.